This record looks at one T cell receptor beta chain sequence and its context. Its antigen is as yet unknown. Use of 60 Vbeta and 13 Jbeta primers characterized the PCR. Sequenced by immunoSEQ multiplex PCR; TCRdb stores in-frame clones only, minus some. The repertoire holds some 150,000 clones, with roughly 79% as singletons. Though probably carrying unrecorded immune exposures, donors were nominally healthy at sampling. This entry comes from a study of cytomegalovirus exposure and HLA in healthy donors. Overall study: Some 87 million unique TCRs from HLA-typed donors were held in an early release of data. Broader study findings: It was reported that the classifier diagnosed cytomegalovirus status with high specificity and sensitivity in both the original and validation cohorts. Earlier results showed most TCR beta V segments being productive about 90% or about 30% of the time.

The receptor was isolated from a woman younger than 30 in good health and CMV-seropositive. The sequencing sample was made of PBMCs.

For the CDR3, the DNA is TGTGCCAGCAGCGGAGACTTGAGCACAGATACGCAGTATTTT. This codes for CASSGDLSTDTQYF. The chain recombines TRBV9 with TRBJ2-3; D is ambiguous. The CDR3 contains 14 residues. Trimming took off 3 bases at V and 0 bases at J, with 8 bases between the two ends. Germline V gene data show CDR1 as SGDLS and CDR2 as YYNGEE.